This T cell receptor (beta chain) was identified during a study of Ad26.COV2.S vaccination and SARS-CoV-2 variants. About the study: Ad26.COV2.S was injected intramuscularly once or twice, 56 days apart.

Study conclusions and caveats: The TCR breadth and depth analyses may have produced an underestimate of total T cell responses. Those who received vaccine or placebo ended up with similar non-spike TCR breadth.

Here immunoSEQ multiplex PCR was the method, and the copy in TCRdb shows in-frame clones only, minus some. The sample carries about half a million clones, about nine tenths recorded once. Treatment specified: 19 received Ad26.COV2.S at low or high dose, single or two shots; roughly five received placebo; per-sample allocation not given. Material that was analyzed had been drawn on day 63 after the first vaccine or placebo injection. Vaccination employed an Ad26 vector expressing the Wuhan-strain SARS-CoV-2 spike. Germline V CDR1 and CDR2: LGHNA, YSLEER. This CDR3 is 15 amino acids long. The ends were cut back, 1 base at V and 2 bases at J, with 9 bases in the middle. This clone was detected only once. What it binds is not known.

The sample in question was peripheral blood, obtained in a trial of Ad26.COV2.S vaccine versus placebo. This chain joins TRBV4-3 and TRBJ2-1; weak D call: TRBD2 (5 bases). This TCR derives from a person aged 18-65 years who received the Ad26.COV2.S COVID-19 vaccine or a placebo. CDR3 sequence reads: CASSQVGSPYNEQFF. CDR3 in DNA: TGCGCCAGCAGCCAAGTAGGGAGTCCCTACAATGAGCAGTTCTTC.